This TCR beta chain came from a study of T cell repertoires in cytomegalovirus infection. Study context: Recently identified HLA-C-restricted CMV epitopes were among the peptides used. Evidence of both CMV infection and a matching HLA type came from public TCR beta signatures. Study-level results: Dominant in the ex vivo response were TCR beta clonotypes restricted by HLA-C and specific for CMV. Identification of carriers of CMV plus the relevant HLA was achieved through cumulative public TCR beta family frequency.

TCRdb passed the reads through MiXCR, listing each CDR3 protein once. The sample includes roughly 78,000 distinct CDR3 sequences, approximately 39% of them seen just once. This clonotype has more than one count but fewer than ten. The antigen is not known. V lost 5 bases to trimming and J lost 0 bases, with 8 bases between them. This CDR3 comprises 14 residues. Germline V gene lookup returns CDR1 LNHDA and CDR2 SQIVND (reference sequence). The genes are TRBV19 and TRBJ1-5, with D maybe TRBD1 (6 bases). The sample here was CD8+ T cells from cultured PBMCs, taken from culture after CMV antigen stimulation. The TCR originated in a human donor in good health (CMV status not recorded). Some clones in this sample may be carry-over from other donors' samples. The CDR3 protein is CASSGTPSNQPQHF. As DNA, the CDR3 is TGTGCCAGTAGTGGGACACCTAGCAATCAGCCCCAGCATTTT.